Presented here are 21 T cell receptor beta chains from one specimen sequenced in a study of glioma-infiltrating T cells after dendritic cell vaccination. Data came from immunoSEQ multiplex PCR; TCRdb stores just in-frame clones and leaves some out. The profile covers about 82,000 clones, with around nine tenths appearing a single time and about 3.2% taken by the ten largest. Sequenced here: blood, sampled before dendritic cell vaccination. The receptors were sampled from a human donor with glioblastoma.

The V call is TRBV5-1, the J call TRBJ1-1, with TRBD1 matching over 8 bases. Looked up from germline, CDR1 is SGHRS and CDR2 is YFSETQ. The trim removed 4 bases at V and 5 bases at J, leaving 7 bases unmatched. CDR3 size: 14 residues. CDR3 residues: CASSLSGQETEAFF. CDR3 nucleotides: TGCGCCAGCAGCCTATCGGGACAGGAAACTGAAGCTTTCTTT.

The chain is built from TRBV5-4 and TRBJ2-7; D call uncertain. CDR3 length equals 13 residues. Germline values: CDR1 SGHNT, CDR2 YYREEE (reference sequence). V gave up 1 base and J gave up 2 bases, with 7 bases separating them. For the CDR3, the DNA is TGTGCCAGCAGCTTGTACCAGACCTACGAGCAGTACTTC. Its translation: CASSLYQTYEQYF. The whole variable domain, remainder taken from reference TRBV5-4 and TRBJ2-7, is ETGVTQSPTHLIKTRGQQVTLRCSSQSGHNTVSWYQQALGQGPQFIFQYYREEENGRGNFPPRFSGLQFPNYSSELNVNALELDDSALYLCASSLYQTYEQYFGPGTRLTVT.

The chain has TRBV2 and TRBJ2-7; D may be TRBD1 (7 bases). Germline CDR1 reads SNHLY; CDR2 reads FYNNEI. This CDR3 spans 14 amino acids. V lost 6 bases and J 4 bases, leaving 16 bases between the germline ends. The CDR3 nucleotides are TGTGCCAGCAGGTTAAATTCAGGGGGGTACGAGCAGTACTTC. Translated: CASRLNSGGYEQYF. The full variable domain, its missing parts supplied by reference TRBV2 and TRBJ2-7, is EPEVTQTPSHQVTQMGQEVILRCVPISNHLYFYWYRQILGQKVEFLVSFYNNEISEKSEIFDDQFSVERPDGSNFTLKIRSTKLEDSAMYFCASRLNSGGYEQYFGPGTRLTVT.

V gene TRBV2 combines with J gene TRBJ2-3; the match to TRBD2 covers 7 bases. The trim removed 3 bases at V and 3 bases at J, leaving 3 bases unmatched. Germline V gene sequence: CDR1 SNHLY, CDR2 FYNNEI. The CDR3 consists of 14 residues. The DNA of the CDR3 is TGTGCCAGCAGTGACCCTAGCGGAACAGATACGCAGTATTTT. Encoded protein: CASSDPSGTDTQYF.

The chain uses TRBV5-4 and TRBJ2-7; 8 bases agree with TRBD2. The CDR3 spans 14 residues. Germline CDR1 and CDR2: SGHNT and YYREEE (reference sequence). J lost 1 base, V lost 4 bases, and 4 bases had no gene match. CDR3 sequence reads: CASSLPGGSYEQYF. CDR3 sequence (DNA): TGTGCCAGCAGCCTACCGGGAGGGTCCTACGAGCAGTACTTC.

This clone occurred once. This rearrangement joins TRBV6-5 to TRBJ1-2; D unresolved. This CDR3 is 14 amino acids long. Per the germline V gene, CDR1 is MNHEY and CDR2 is SVGAGI. V lost 1 base to trimming and J lost 4 bases, with 10 bases between them. The CDR3 protein is CASSYLQPIYGYTF. Here the CDR3 DNA reads TGTGCCAGCAGTTACTTACAACCGATCTATGGCTACACCTTC.

The chain is built from TRBV10-3 and TRBJ2-3; TRBD1 aligns across 11 bases. CDR1 is ENHRY, CDR2 SYGVKD, per germline. J was trimmed by 2 bases and V by 6 bases; bases with no gene match: 7. The CDR3 covers 16 residues. The CDR3 region has the DNA TGTGCCATCAGGCCCGGGACAGGGGGATTCACAGATACGCAGTATTTT. Its translation is CAIRPGTGGFTDTQYF.

A single count supports this clone. The chain employs TRBV2 and TRBJ2-3; 13 bases agree with TRBD2. Germline CDR1 is SNHLY and CDR2 is FYNNEI. With V trimmed by 6 bases and J by 0 bases, 6 bases remained unmatched. The CDR3 length is 17 residues. The CDR3 nucleotides read TGTGCCAGCAGGGGTGGACTAGCGGGAGCTAGCACAGATACGCAGTATTTT. Protein product: CASRGGLAGASTDTQYF. Looking up the rest from reference TRBV2 and TRBJ2-3 gives the full variable domain: EPEVTQTPSHQVTQMGQEVILRCVPISNHLYFYWYRQILGQKVEFLVSFYNNEISEKSEIFDDQFSVERPDGSNFTLKIRSTKLEDSAMYFCASRGGLAGASTDTQYFGPGTRLTVL.

The chain has TRBV30 and TRBJ2-7; TRBD1 matches at 9 bases. V lost 3 bases and J lost 3; bases outside the gene matches: 0. This CDR3 has 12 residues. Germline CDR1 GTSNPN, CDR2 SVGIG (reference sequence). In DNA, the CDR3 is TGTGCCTGGAGGACAGGGGGCTACGAGCAGTACTTC. This gives the protein CAWRTGGYEQYF.

The count of this clone is one. The CDR3 region has the DNA TGTGCCAGCAGCACGGGGACAGGGACGGAGACCCAGTACTTC. As protein: CASSTGTGTETQYF. The rearrangement uses TRBV7-9 and TRBJ2-5; 9 bases line up with TRBD1. The CDR3 covers 14 residues. With V trimmed by 5 bases and J by 5 bases, 6 bases remained unmatched. Germline V CDR1 and CDR2: SEHNR, FQNEAQ (reference sequence).

CDR3 region: CASSYSPRDDGYTF. The DNA of the CDR3 is TGTGCCAGCAGTTACTCGCCCAGGGATGATGGCTACACCTTC. The V gene is TRBV6-6, the J gene TRBJ1-2, with TRBD1 as a possible D gene (5 bases). The length of the CDR3 is 14 residues. V lost 0 bases to trimming and J lost 6 bases, with 11 bases between them. The germline gives CDR1 MNHNY, CDR2 SVGAGI (reference sequence).

This clone was picked up one time. The V gene is TRBV5-1, the J gene TRBJ2-1; 12 nucleotides match TRBD2. The CDR3 is made up of 17 amino acids. Per the germline V gene, CDR1 is SGHRS and CDR2 is YFSETQ. V lost 0 bases, J lost 1 base, and 2 bases stayed unmatched. The CDR3 coding sequence is TGCGCCAGCAGCTTGGCGCTAGCGGGAGGGTCCTACAATGAGCAGTTCTTC. This sequence encodes CASSLALAGGSYNEQFF. Drawing the rest from reference TRBV5-1 and TRBJ2-1, the complete variable domain is KAGVTQTPRYLIKTRGQQVTLSCSPISGHRSVSWYQQTPGQGLQFLFEYFSETQRNKGNFPGRFSGRQFSNSRSEMNVSTLELGDSALYLCASSLALAGGSYNEQFFGPGTRLTVL.

This clone was counted once. The V call is TRBV2, the J call TRBJ1-1; weak D call: TRBD1 (6 bases). This CDR3 region has 14 residues. Germline V gene data show CDR1 as SNHLY and CDR2 as FYNNEI. V was cut by 5 bases and J by 2 bases, with 12 bases left in between. CDR3 nucleotide sequence: TGTGCCAGCAGTCTCCGGACAGCCAACACTGAAGCTTTCTTT. Translating gives CASSLRTANTEAFF.

The V gene is TRBV5-4, the J gene TRBJ2-3; 9 positions agree with TRBD1. The CDR3 covers 16 residues. Germline values: CDR1 SGHNT, CDR2 YYREEE (reference sequence). The V and J ends lost 3 bases and 3 bases, in that order; junction bases with no gene match: 8. The DNA for the CDR3 is TGTGCCAGCAGCTCCCACCGGGACAGGGAGACAGATACGCAGTATTTT. Its translation is CASSSHRDRETDTQYF.

The chain employs TRBV29-1 and TRBJ1-1; 7 bases fit TRBD1. Unmatched junction bases numbered 10, after V lost 7 bases and J lost 5 bases. The CDR3 sequence is 13 residues long. Germline V gene lookup returns CDR1 SQVTM and CDR2 ANQGSEA. CDR3 region: CSAMTGRWTEAFF. In DNA, the CDR3 is TGCAGCGCCATGACAGGGAGGTGGACTGAAGCTTTCTTT. Variable domain in full (rest from reference TRBV29-1 and TRBJ1-1): SAVISQKPSRDICQRGTSLTIQCQVDSQVTMMFWYRQQPGQSLTLIATANQGSEATYESGFVIDKFPISRPNLTFSTLTVSNMSPEDSSIYLCSAMTGRWTEAFFGQGTRLTVV.

This clone was counted between two and nine times. The CDR3 DNA reads TGTGCCAGCAGTTCCAGGACACTGAACACTGAAGCTTTCTTT. This translates into CASSSRTLNTEAFF. This chain links TRBV6-5 with TRBJ1-1; D perhaps matches TRBD1 (5 bases). V dropped 4 bases and J dropped 0 bases, with 9 bases sitting between them. The length of the CDR3 is 14 residues. Germline assignment: CDR1 MNHEY and CDR2 SVGAGI.

The rearrangement joins TRBV14 to TRBJ2-4; 13 bases line up with TRBD2. CDR3 length equals 17 residues. Germline V gene data show CDR1 as SGHDN and CDR2 as FVKESK. Unmatched junction bases numbered 10, after V lost 4 bases and J lost 7 bases. This CDR3 reads CASSPLGLAGVSNIQYF. In nucleotides, the CDR3 is TGTGCCAGCAGCCCTCTCGGACTAGCGGGAGTAAGCAACATTCAGTACTTC.

V and J are TRBV29-1 and TRBJ2-5, with TRBD2 matching over 7 bases. This CDR3 is 11 amino acids long. Germline-derived CDR1 and CDR2 are SQVTM and ANQGSEA. The CDR3 coding sequence is TGCGGGGGGGAGCAACAAGAGACCCAGTACTTC. Translated: CGGEQQETQYF. Full variable domain (remainder filled in from reference TRBV29-1 and TRBJ2-5): SAVISQKPSRDICQRGTSLTIQCQVDSQVTMMFWYRQQPGQSLTLIATANQGSEATYESGFVIDKFPISRPNLTFSTLTVSNMSPEDSSIYLCGGEQQETQYFGPGTRLLVL.

This chain links TRBV19 with TRBJ1-6; 7 positions match TRBD1. V gave up 4 bases and J gave up 10 bases; unmatched junction bases: 4. There are 13 residues in the CDR3. Germline loops: CDR1 LNHDA, CDR2 SQIVND (reference sequence). CDR3 region: CASSTKQGSPLHF. DNA for the CDR3: TGTGCCAGTAGTACCAAACAGGGGTCACCCCTCCACTTT.

The chain joins TRBV5-1 to TRBJ1-1, with D unresolved. The V end was cut by 4 bases, the J end by 5 bases, with 15 bases between. This CDR3 comprises 14 residues. Germline CDR1 and CDR2: SGHRS and YFSETQ. The CDR3 loop is CASSGTAAETEAFF. The CDR3 coding sequence is TGCGCCAGCAGCGGTACGGCCGCGGAGACTGAAGCTTTCTTT.

The chain recombines TRBV29-1 with TRBJ2-3, with 9 bases identical to TRBD2. Germline trimming cut 3 bases from V and 6 bases from J; bases unmatched to any gene: 4. The CDR3 extends over 13 amino acids. CDR1 and CDR2 (germline): SQVTM, ANQGSEA. This CDR3 is CSVDSGSKDTQYF. In DNA form, the CDR3 reads TGCAGCGTTGATAGCGGGAGTAAGGATACGCAGTATTTT.